A single TCR beta chain is shown here with its context. Its antigen remains unknown. Use of 60 Vbeta and 13 Jbeta primers characterized the PCR. This table comes from immunoSEQ multiplex PCR, and its TCRdb copy is limited to in-frame clones, with some not included. The data show fewer than 150,000 clones, more than 75% seen once. This sample was taken from a study of cytomegalovirus exposure and HLA in healthy donors. Findings and caveats of the study: The productive fraction for most TCR beta V segments was about 90% or about 30% in an earlier analysis. The records held CMV serostatus as the only immune exposure information. Presence/absence analyses rested on an assumption that sequencing depth was roughly uniform across donors.

It was healthy bone marrow donors who served as donors. The sample was PBMCs. The sequence was collected from a male donor in good health and CMV-seronegative.

The CDR3 is CASSLDSRGTTRGYTF. CDR3 nucleotide sequence: TGTGCCAGCAGCTTGGACTCGCGGGGGACGACTAGGGGCTACACCTTC. V is TRBV5-4 and J is TRBJ1-2, with D tentatively TRBD1 (5 bases). Trimming cost V 0 bases and J 8 bases, with 20 bases left between them. In germline, CDR1 is SGHNT, CDR2 YYREEE (reference sequence). The CDR3 totals 16 residues.